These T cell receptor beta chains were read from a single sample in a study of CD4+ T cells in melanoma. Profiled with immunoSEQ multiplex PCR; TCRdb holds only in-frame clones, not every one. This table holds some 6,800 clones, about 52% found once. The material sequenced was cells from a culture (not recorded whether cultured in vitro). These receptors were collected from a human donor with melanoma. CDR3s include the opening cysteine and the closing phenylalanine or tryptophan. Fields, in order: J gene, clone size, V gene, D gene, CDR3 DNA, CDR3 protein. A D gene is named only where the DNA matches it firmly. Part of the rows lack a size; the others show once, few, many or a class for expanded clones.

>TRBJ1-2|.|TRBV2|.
TGTGCCAGCAGCGCCGACAGAGAGTATGGCTACACCTTC
CASSADREYGYTF
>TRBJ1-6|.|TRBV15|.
TGTGCCACCAGCAGAGATGAGGGGAATTCACCCCTCCACTTT
CATSRDEGNSPLHF
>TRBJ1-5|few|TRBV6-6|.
TGTGCCAGCAGTACCCCCGGGGGAGGGCAGCCCCAGCATTTT
CASSTPGGGQPQHF
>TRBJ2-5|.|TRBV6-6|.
TGTGCCAGCAGTTACGCTAGGTCAGAGACCCAGTACTTC
CASSYARSETQYF
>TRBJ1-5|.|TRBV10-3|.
TGTGCCATCAGTAGATTGAGTTGGCAGCCCCAGCATTTT
CAISRLSWQPQHF
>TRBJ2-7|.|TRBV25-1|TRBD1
TGTGCCAGCAGTGTAAGACAGGGGATCGAGCAGTACTTC
CASSVRQGIEQYF
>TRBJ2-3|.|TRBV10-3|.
TGTGCCATCAGTGAGCGGGATACGCAGTATTTT
CAISERDTQYF
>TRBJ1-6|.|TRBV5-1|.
TGCGCCAGCAGCTTGGGTGGGAGAACACCCCTCCACTTT
CASSLGGRTPLHF
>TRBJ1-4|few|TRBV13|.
TGTGCCAGCAGCCTGACTCGTGCAACTAATGAAAAACTGTTTTTT
CASSLTRATNEKLFF
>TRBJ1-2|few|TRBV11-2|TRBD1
TGTGCCAGCAGCGCGACAGGGGGGCACTATGGCTACACCTTC
CASSATGGHYGYTF
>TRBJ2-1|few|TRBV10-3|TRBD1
TGTGCCATCTCCCCCGGGACAGCCTACAATGAGCAGTTCTTC
CAISPGTAYNEQFF
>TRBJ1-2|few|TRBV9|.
TGTGCCAGCAGCGTCGACCCGCTAGGGGTTAACTATGGCTACACCTTC
CASSVDPLGVNYGYTF
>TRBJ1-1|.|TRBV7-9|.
TGTGCCAGCAGCATCTCAGGGTTAAGGAACACTGAAGCTTTCTTT
CASSISGLRNTEAFF
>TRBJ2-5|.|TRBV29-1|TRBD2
TGCAGCGCTGGACTAGCGGCGTCGGAGACCCAGTACTTC
CSAGLAASETQYF
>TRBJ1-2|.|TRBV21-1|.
TGTGCCAGCAGCGAACGACAGGATTATGGCTACACCTTC
CASSERQDYGYTF
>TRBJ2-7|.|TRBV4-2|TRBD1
TGTGCCAGCAGCCAAGATCTAGGCAGGGGGAGAACCTACGAGCAGTACTTC
CASSQDLGRGRTYEQYF
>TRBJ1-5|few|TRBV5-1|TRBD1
TGCGCCAGCAGCCGGACAGGGGACTGGGGTCAGCCCCAGCATTTT
CASSRTGDWGQPQHF
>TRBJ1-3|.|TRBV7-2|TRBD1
TGTGCCAGCAGCCCCAGGGCACAGGGGCATCCCGGCTCTGGAAACACCATATATTTT
CASSPRAQGHPGSGNTIYF
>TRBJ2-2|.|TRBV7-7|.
TGTGCTAGCAGCTTGACAGGGAACACCGGGGAGCTGTTTTTT
CASSLTGNTGELFF